This is a list of T cell receptor beta chains from one sample in a study of shared clonotypes between healthy human individuals. Data came from immunoSEQ multiplex PCR; TCRdb stores just in-frame clones and leaves some out. The table shows over 1.4 million clones, with around 97% occurring only once. The sequenced material came from naive CD4+ T cells sorted from blood. The receptor source for this set is a man aged 25 to 40 in good health. The CDR3 runs from the conserved cysteine through the conserved F or W. The order of the fields is J gene, D gene, V gene, clone size, CDR3 DNA, CDR3 protein. D genes are given only for firm matches. Not all rows give a size; the values are once, few, many and, for expanded clones, a class.

>TRBJ2-1|TRBD2|TRBV6-4|.
TGTGCCAGCAGCCTCGGGACTAGCGGATACAATGAGCAGTTCTTC
CASSLGTSGYNEQFF
>TRBJ2-3|TRBD1|TRBV7-9|.
TGTGCCAGCAGCTTATTTTCAGCCGACAGGGGCTGGCATACGCAGTATTTT
CASSLFSADRGWHTQYF
>TRBJ2-1|TRBD2|TRBV19|.
TGTGCCAGCGATAGCGGGACTTCTTGGATCGATGAGCAGTTCTTC
CASDSGTSWIDEQFF
>TRBJ2-5|TRBD2|TRBV5-6|.
TGTGCCAGCAGCTTGGGGACTAGCGGGAGGTTAGAGACCCAGTACTTC
CASSLGTSGRLETQYF
>TRBJ2-1|TRBD2|TRBV29-1|.
TGCAGCGTTGAGGTCGGACTAGCCTCCTACAATGAGCAGTTCTTC
CSVEVGLASYNEQFF
>TRBJ2-3|.|TRBV2|.
TGTGCCAGCAGGATCGACAGGGTGTCGGGAGGCACAGATACGCAGTATTTT
CASRIDRVSGGTDTQYF
>TRBJ2-5|.|TRBV2|once
TGTGCCAGCGTAGGAGGGGGAAAAGAGACCCAGTACTTC
CASVGGGKETQYF
>TRBJ2-3|TRBD2|TRBV4-2|once
TGTGCCAGCAGCCCTGGACTAGCGGGAGGGCCCGGAGATACGCAGTATTTT
CASSPGLAGGPGDTQYF
>TRBJ1-4|.|TRBV27|.
TGTGCCAGCAGTTTCGATGTAACTAATGAAAAACTGTTTTTT
CASSFDVTNEKLFF
>TRBJ2-5|TRBD1|TRBV5-6|.
TGTGCCAGCAGCTTGAGGCACGGACAGGGAAAAGAGACCCAGTACTTC
CASSLRHGQGKETQYF
>TRBJ2-5|TRBD2|TRBV5-1|once
TGCGCCAGCAGCTTCGGGCTAGCGGAAGAGACCCAGTACTTC
CASSFGLAEETQYF
>TRBJ2-3|TRBD2|TRBV27|.
TGTGCCAGCAGTTTCCGACTAGCGGGCACAGATACGCAGTATTTT
CASSFRLAGTDTQYF
>TRBJ2-7|.|TRBV30|.
TGTGCCTGGAGTGTCAGGGCGGCGTACGAGCAGTACTTC
CAWSVRAAYEQYF
>TRBJ2-1|TRBD1|TRBV11-2|.
TGTGCCAGCAGCCGGGACAGGCTCTCCCGTGAGCAGTTCTTC
CASSRDRLSREQFF
>TRBJ1-5|.|TRBV7-2|.
TGTGCCAGCAGCTCTTTGACCCTCAATAGCAATCAGCCCCAGCATTTT
CASSSLTLNSNQPQHF
>TRBJ2-5|.|TRBV7-6|.
TGTGCCAGCAGCTTAGCTGGACCCGAGACCCAGTACTTC
CASSLAGPETQYF
>TRBJ1-5|TRBD1|TRBV19|few
TGTGCCAGTAGTGCCCCAGGGGGCTTCAATCAGCCCCAGCATTTT
CASSAPGGFNQPQHF
>TRBJ2-5|.|TRBV28|.
TGTGCCAGCAGTCAGGCCCGGGACCGTTTTTTAAAGACCCAGTACTTC
CASSQARDRFLKTQYF
>TRBJ2-5|.|TRBV19|.
TGTGCCAGTAGTATGATAGGAGGGGTAGGACTGGAGACCCAGTACTTC
CASSMIGGVGLETQYF
>TRBJ2-3|TRBD2|TRBV4-2|.
TGTGCCAGCAGCCAACGGACTAGCGGGAGGAAAGGGTTGGGTTCCGATACGCAGTATTTT
CASSQRTSGRKGLGSDTQYF
>TRBJ2-3|.|TRBV5-4|.
TGTGCCAGCAGCCGGCGTGGGTATTTT
CASSRRGYF
>TRBJ1-1|.|TRBV5-1|once
TGCGCCAGCAGCCTAGAAAGGAGGCAGATTGACACTGAAGCTTTCTTT
CASSLERRQIDTEAFF
>TRBJ2-5|.|TRBV2|.
TGTGCCAGCAGTCCCCCTCGGGTTTCCTGGGGGCAGGAGACCCAGTACTTC
CASSPPRVSWGQETQYF
>TRBJ1-1|.|TRBV25-1|.
TGTGCCAGCAGTGAATATGGGGGTTACGGGAACACTGAAGCTTTCTTT
CASSEYGGYGNTEAFF
>TRBJ2-5|.|TRBV14|few
TGTGCCAGCAGCCAAGTGAAGTTTCCCCAGTACTTC
CASSQVKFPQYF
>TRBJ2-2|.|TRBV27|once
TGTGCCAGCGGAGATAGACAGAGCACCGGGGAGCTGTTTTTT
CASGDRQSTGELFF
>TRBJ2-7|TRBD1|TRBV18|.
TGTGCCAGCTCAGCCTCCGGACAGGGCCTCTACGAGCAGTACTTC
CASSASGQGLYEQYF
>TRBJ2-6|.|TRBV20-1|.
TGCAGTGCTACCCCTTCAAACGTCCTGACTTTC
CSATPSNVLTF